This TCR beta chain was sequenced in a study of identical twins (dated by TCRdb to 2015 to 2016). Some background on the complete study: To test whether fetal clonotypes persist, the study used deep sequencing on TCR alpha and beta repertoires from monozygotic twins, unrelated adults of various ages, and cord blood. To rule out contamination, the twin experiments were replicated at different times with different library preparation protocols. The full study reports these points: Because the same donors could not be followed over many years, conclusions were based on cross-sectional statistical analysis. Out-of-frame TCR alpha sequences shared between twins showed an excess of low generation-probability sequences compared with coincidental sharing between unrelated individuals. Zero-insertion analyses could be partly confounded by invariant T cells such as MAIT and iNKT, though diverse VJ usage argued against such confounding for most clonotypes. Fewer insertions were carried by abundant cord blood beta clonotypes; a weaker similar trend was observed in young adult naive repertoires, while no such trend was observed in memory repertoires. Recombination models systematically underestimated out-of-frame TCR alpha sharing in monozygotic twins but agreed with sharing between unrelated individuals. Excess twin sharing in beta out-of-frame sequences was weaker because fewer shared sequences lowered the signal-to-noise ratio.

From the cysteine up to the phenylalanine, the CDR3 has a length of 14 residues. The kept DNA is CDR3 alone, 42 bases in frame from the first base. V is clipped by 10 bases and J by 8 bases, and the sequence between their germline boundaries is 23 bases long. Library construction relied on 5' RACE. TCRdb names Illumina HiSeq 2000 as the instrument used. A universal primer binding site was introduced by template switching, and a unique molecular identifier was present in the final cDNA, enabling accurate counting of TCR cDNA molecules. First-strand cDNA for TCR alpha and beta chains was synthesized from specific primers in the conserved constant-segment region. To control for contamination, every cDNA library carried two barcodes: a SMART-Mk sample barcode plus Illumina barcodes. TruSeq adapter sequences and Illumina sample barcodes were added in two successive PCR steps. The Illumina HiSeq platform was used with custom primers to sequence TCR alpha and beta cDNA libraries. The study's processing was this. MiGEC processed the raw reads to extract unique molecular identifiers, while MiXCR was used to determine the CDR3 positions. Recombination models were inferred per individual with the repgenHMM and IGoR tools using an EM algorithm. The tcR package in R was used for shared clonotype analysis, with sharing normalized by the product of cloneset sizes. To study raw recombination without the effects of thymic and clonal selection, out-of-frame nonproductive sequences were analyzed. TCRdb cleaned the public reads at Q25 with fastp, built clones with MiXCR and kept in-frame beta chains. Rows with one shared CDR3 protein collapse into an entry with the most common genes and DNA. TCRdb's processing, not the study's, gives the V and J calls here. This sample has more than 1.5 million distinct CDR3 sequences in its table, and less than 35% of those were observed once. The top ten hold approximately 0.25% of the sample.

About this clonotype: The target of this receptor is not known. No quality values exist for individual bases; no much larger clone is one base distant.

Only healthy Caucasian donors were included. The sequence derives from a newborn girl in good health. The source material was cord blood. The chain links TRBV12-3 or TRBV12-4 with TRBJ1-2, with an unclear D gene assignment. The base sequence is TGTGCCAACACCCTGAGGTGGGGTACGGAGGGCTACACCTTC. This codes for CANTLRWGTEGYTF.